Shown below are 20 T cell receptor beta chains from a single sample sequenced in a study of metastatic and nonmetastatic thyroid tumors. MiXCR reprocessed the PCR reads for TCRdb. The table lists 35,000 to 40,000 clones, about 30% of them singletons. Before thyroid surgery, none of the patients had received any treatment. The sequencing input was blood. These receptors all come from a male donor with papillary thyroid cancer or a benign thyroid nodule (not recorded which). Some clones in this sample may be carry-over from other donors' samples.

This clone appeared many times. The junction departs from the called germline gene at one end, perhaps through a read error. V gene TRBV10-3 combines with J gene TRBJ2-7; D call uncertain. The CDR3 covers 11 residues. Germline-derived CDR1 and CDR2 are ENHRY and SYGVKD. The CDR3 spells CAISEVYGQYF. In DNA, the CDR3 is TGTGCCATCAGTGAGGTCTACGGGCAGTACTTC.

This clone was seen a few times. The chain has TRBV11-2 and TRBJ2-7, with TRBD1 as a possible D gene (5 bases). CDR1 and CDR2 from the germline V gene are SGHAT and FQNNGV. The V end was cut by 3 bases, the J end by 4 bases, with 10 bases between. The CDR3 is made up of 13 amino acids. The CDR3 coding sequence is TGTGCCAGCAGCTTCAGGGTTTTGTACGAGCAGTACTTC. This encodes CASSFRVLYEQYF.

This clone is medium-sized. The chain joins TRBV6-2 or TRBV6-3 to TRBJ1-5; a possible D gene is TRBD1 (5 bases). The CDR3 contains 14 residues. CDR1 is MNHEY, CDR2 SVGEGT, per germline. The V and J ends lost 6 bases and 6 bases respectively, with 15 bases between them. The DNA for the CDR3 is TGTGCCAGCAGCCAGGGTGGACGGGTTCAGCCCCAGCATTTT. This codes for CASSQGGRVQPQHF.

This chain connects TRBV11-1 to TRBJ2-6; 10 bases are a match to TRBD2. CDR3 length: 17 residues. The germline CDR1 and CDR2 sequences are SGHAT and FQDESV (reference sequence). Trimming took 1 base from V and 3 from J; bases not matched to a gene: 3. The CDR3 sequence is CASSLGLAGVGANVLTF. The CDR3 DNA reads TGTGCCAGCAGCTTAGGGCTAGCGGGAGTTGGGGCCAACGTCCTGACTTTC.

This clone was counted only a few times. The rearrangement links TRBV6-1 to TRBJ2-1; D ambiguous. Looked up from germline, CDR1 is MNHNS and CDR2 is SASEGT. V lost 5 bases and J lost 11, with 16 bases in between. This CDR3 contains 13 residues. The CDR3 is CASSPGSVSKQFF. The CDR3 DNA follows: TGTGCCAGCAGTCCCGGGTCAGTCTCTAAGCAGTTCTTC.

This clone is medium-sized (0.01 to 0.1%) within its sample. This sequence joins TRBV27 and TRBJ2-7, with no clear D. CDR1 and CDR2 (germline): MNHEY, SMNVEV (reference sequence). Trimming stripped 0 bases from V and 6 bases from J, with 9 bases between. CDR3 size: 13 residues. The CDR3 reads CASSLSLLAEQYF. CDR3 nucleotide sequence: TGTGCCAGCAGTTTATCCCTCCTTGCCGAGCAGTACTTC.

The gene calls are TRBV20-1 and TRBJ1-1, with no clear D. Germline V CDR1 and CDR2: DFQATT, SNEGSKA (reference sequence). V gave up 6 bases and J gave up 0 bases, with 14 bases separating them. This CDR3 contains 14 residues. Written as DNA, the CDR3 is TGCAGTGCCCCCAATGGGGTCGTGAACACTGAAGCTTTCTTT. Amino acid sequence: CSAPNGVVNTEAFF.

This rearrangement joins TRBV20-1 to TRBJ1-1, with no clear D. In germline, CDR1 is DFQATT, CDR2 SNEGSKA (reference sequence). CDR3 length equals 11 residues. V lost 3 bases and J lost 2, with 4 bases in between. The CDR3 DNA follows: TGCAGTGCTAGGGAAAACACTGAAGCTTTCTTT. Translation gives CSARENTEAFF.

V gene TRBV3-1 combines with J gene TRBJ2-7, with D possibly matching TRBD2 (6 bases). The CDR3 spans 15 residues. Trimming stripped 0 bases from V and 6 bases from J, with 15 bases between. Per germline, CDR1 LGHDT and CDR2 YNNKEL (reference sequence). CDR3 sequence reads: CASSQDLNGSGEQYF. As DNA, the CDR3 is TGTGCCAGCAGCCAAGATCTTAACGGGAGTGGCGAGCAGTACTTC.

The V call is TRBV4-1, the J call TRBJ2-5, with 9 nucleotides matching TRBD2. CDR3 length equals 15 residues. Germline assignment: CDR1 MGHRA and CDR2 YSYEKL. V lost 0 bases and J lost 5; bases outside the gene matches: 4. CDR3 sequence reads: CASSQDQSGRETQYF. The DNA for the CDR3 is TGCGCCAGCAGCCAAGATCAGAGCGGGAGGGAGACCCAGTACTTC.

This clone was found once. V is TRBV9 and J is TRBJ2-3, with 8 bases fitting TRBD2. This CDR3 spans 17 amino acids. V trimming: 0 bases; J trimming: 0 bases; junction bases outside the gene matches: 6. Germline-derived CDR1 and CDR2 are SGDLS and YYNGEE. In nucleotides, the CDR3 is TGTGCCAGCAGCGTAGATGGTAGCGGGATTAGCACAGATACGCAGTATTTT. Its protein product is CASSVDGSGISTDTQYF.

A note on this clone: A much larger clone is a single base away; this may be a read error. V and J are TRBV19 and TRBJ1-1; 9 bases match TRBD1. The V gene's germline CDR1 is LNHDA and CDR2 SQIVND (reference sequence). Trimming removed 11 bases from V and 6 bases from J; junction bases left unmatched: 16. This CDR3 spans 15 amino acids. Written as DNA, the CDR3 is TGTGCCGGTGAAGTAAGGGACAGGGAGGTCTCTGAAGCTTTCTTT. This encodes CAGEVRDREVSEAFF.

The chain has TRBV5-6 and TRBJ1-1; D call uncertain. Per germline, CDR1 SGHDT and CDR2 YYEEEE. V was clipped by 0 bases and J by 3 bases, with 6 bases between them. CDR3 length: 13 residues. DNA for the CDR3: TGTGCCAGCAGCTTGGTAGCGGACACTGAAGCTTTCTTT. This codes for CASSLVADTEAFF.

This clone was seen many times. A much larger clonotype is one base distant, so this may be a read error. In DNA, the CDR3 is TGTGCCAGCGCGCAAATAGCGGGAGGACCCGGGGAGCTGTTTTTT. The encoded protein is CASAQIAGGPGELFF. V and J are TRBV28 and TRBJ2-2; 10 bases match TRBD2. V was clipped by 8 bases and J by 6 bases; unmatched bases: 9. Germline assignment: CDR1 MDHEN and CDR2 SYDVKM. There are 15 residues in the CDR3.

This chain joins TRBV20-1 and TRBJ1-1, with TRBD1 matching over 8 bases. Germline trimming cut 6 bases from V and 1 base from J; bases unmatched to any gene: 4. This CDR3 is built from 13 residues. CDR1 DFQATT and CDR2 SNEGSKA come from the germline V gene (reference sequence). As DNA, the CDR3 is TGCAGTGCACTAGGACAGGGGAACACTGAAGCTTTCTTT. It translates to CSALGQGNTEAFF.

This clone is classed as medium-sized (0.01 to 0.1%). The chain carries TRBV6-2 or TRBV6-3 and TRBJ1-1, with D possibly being TRBD1 (6 bases). Germline V lookup: CDR1 MNHEY, CDR2 SVGEGT. Trimming pared 2 bases from V and 8 bases from J, leaving 9 bases between. CDR3 size: 12 residues. In DNA form, the CDR3 reads TGTGCCAGCAGTTACAGGGGGTCGGAAGCTTTCTTT. Translating gives CASSYRGSEAFF.

This clone was detected ten times or more. The genes are TRBV18 and TRBJ2-5, with TRBD2 matching over 11 bases. Unmatched junction bases numbered 17, after V lost 5 bases and J lost 3 bases. CDR3 length: 19 residues. Germline CDR1 and CDR2: KGHSH and LQKENI. The CDR3 bases are TGTGCCAGCTCAGAACAGGGGCGTGGTACTAGCGGGAGAGAAGAGACCCAGTACTTC. Translating it yields CASSEQGRGTSGREETQYF.

The gene calls are TRBV24-1 and TRBJ2-5; D possibly corresponds to TRBD1 (5 bases). CDR1 is KGHDR and CDR2 is SFDVKD in the germline V gene. CDR3 length: 15 amino acids. The germline V and J ends were trimmed by 6 bases and 3 bases, with 16 bases remaining between them. CDR3 bases: TGTGCCACCAGTCCCCGGACACGGCTAAAAGAGACCCAGTACTTC. It specifies CATSPRTRLKETQYF.

The chain joins TRBV20-1 to TRBJ1-5, with a tentative D call TRBD1 (6 bases). The CDR3 spans 15 residues. V was pared by 1 base and J by 4 bases, with 14 bases between. Germline lookup yields CDR1 DFQATT and CDR2 SNEGSKA (reference sequence). CDR3 in amino acids: CSARVPGHSNQPQHF. The DNA of the CDR3 is TGCAGTGCTAGAGTGCCGGGACACTCTAATCAGCCCCAGCATTTT.

The genes are TRBV25-1 and TRBJ2-2; TRBD1 is a possible D gene (6 bases). Trimming stripped 3 bases from V and 2 bases from J, with 10 bases between. In germline, CDR1 is MGHDK, CDR2 SYGVNS. The CDR3 totals 15 residues. The CDR3 here is CASSEGHSNTGELFF. In DNA, the CDR3 is TGTGCCAGCAGTGAGGGACATTCTAACACCGGGGAGCTGTTTTTT. Full variable domain (rest looked up from reference TRBV25-1 and TRBJ2-2): EADIYQTPRYLVIGTGKKITLECSQTMGHDKMYWYQQDPGMELHLIHYSYGVNSTEKGDLSSESTVSRIRTEHFPLTLESARPSHTSQYLCASSEGHSNTGELFFGEGSRLTVL.